The clone carrying this T cell receptor (beta chain) has more than one count but fewer than ten. Its target is unknown. Here immunoSEQ multiplex PCR was the method, and the copy in TCRdb shows in-frame clones only, minus some. The sample comprises around 46,000 clones, about four fifths of which are singletons, and about 1.8% rests with the top ten. This entry belongs to a study of OX40 agonist ivuxolimab in advanced cancers. Study as a whole: An agonistic anti-OX40 (CD134) antibody, ivuxolimab, was used to treat the patients. Study outcomes and limitations: On average, CD8+ T cells had more expanded clones than CD4+. Expanded peripheral T cells had an undetermined antigen specificity.

This CDR3 region has 13 residues. Trimming shortened V by 8 bases and J by 6 bases, and 16 bases separated the two germline ends. This chain connects TRBV23-1 to TRBJ1-2, with TRBD1 as a possible D gene (5 bases). TRBV23-1 is designated an ORF whose function remains uncertain. This specimen was CD4+ or CD8+ T cells sorted from blood, taken in a trial of the OX40 agonist ivuxolimab. The source of this sequence is an adult with an advanced solid tumor such as melanoma, head and neck, liver or kidney cancer. The CDR3: CASAWDLPHGYTF. As DNA, the CDR3 is TGCGCCAGCGCCTGGGACCTCCCACATGGCTACACCTTC.